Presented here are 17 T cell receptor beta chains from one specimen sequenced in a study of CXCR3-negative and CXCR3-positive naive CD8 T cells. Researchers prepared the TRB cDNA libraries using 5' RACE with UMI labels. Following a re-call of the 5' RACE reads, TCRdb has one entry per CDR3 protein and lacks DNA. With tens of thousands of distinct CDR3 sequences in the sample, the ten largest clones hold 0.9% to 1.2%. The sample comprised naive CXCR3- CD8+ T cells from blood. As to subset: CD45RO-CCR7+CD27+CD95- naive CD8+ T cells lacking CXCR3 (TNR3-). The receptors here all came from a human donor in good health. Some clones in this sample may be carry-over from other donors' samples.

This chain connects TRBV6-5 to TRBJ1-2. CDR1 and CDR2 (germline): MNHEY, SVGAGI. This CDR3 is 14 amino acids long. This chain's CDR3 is CASSPIGSTYGYTF.

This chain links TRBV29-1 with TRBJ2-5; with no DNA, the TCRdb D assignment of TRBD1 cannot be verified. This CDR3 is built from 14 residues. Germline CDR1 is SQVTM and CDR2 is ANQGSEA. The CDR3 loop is CSVEEVGGGETQYF. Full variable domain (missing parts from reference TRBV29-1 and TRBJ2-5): SAVISQKPSRDICQRGTSLTIQCQVDSQVTMMFWYRQQPGQSLTLIATANQGSEATYESGFVIDKFPISRPNLTFSTLTVSNMSPEDSSIYLCSVEEVGGGETQYFGPGTRLLVL.

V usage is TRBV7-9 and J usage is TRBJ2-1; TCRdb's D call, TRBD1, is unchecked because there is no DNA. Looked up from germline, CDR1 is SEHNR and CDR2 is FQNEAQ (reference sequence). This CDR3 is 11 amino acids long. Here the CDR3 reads CASSVPGEQFF.

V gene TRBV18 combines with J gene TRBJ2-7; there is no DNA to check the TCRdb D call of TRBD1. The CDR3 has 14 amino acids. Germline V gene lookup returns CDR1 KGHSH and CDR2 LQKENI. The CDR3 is CASSPTDSPLEQYF.

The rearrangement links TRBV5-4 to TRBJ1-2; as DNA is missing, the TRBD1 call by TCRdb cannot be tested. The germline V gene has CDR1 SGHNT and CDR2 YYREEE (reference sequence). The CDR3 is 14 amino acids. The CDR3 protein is CASSLIRQTDGYTF.

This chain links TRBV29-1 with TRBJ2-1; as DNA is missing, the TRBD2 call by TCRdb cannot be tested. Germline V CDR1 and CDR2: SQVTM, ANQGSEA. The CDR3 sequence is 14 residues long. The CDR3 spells CSVIGLAGYNEQFF.

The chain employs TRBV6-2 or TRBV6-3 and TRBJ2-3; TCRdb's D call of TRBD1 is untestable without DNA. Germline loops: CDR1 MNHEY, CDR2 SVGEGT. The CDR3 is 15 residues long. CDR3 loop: CASSQQGPFTDTQYF.

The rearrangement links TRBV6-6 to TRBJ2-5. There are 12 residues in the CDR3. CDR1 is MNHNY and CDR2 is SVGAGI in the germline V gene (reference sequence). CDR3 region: CASSWVQETQYF.

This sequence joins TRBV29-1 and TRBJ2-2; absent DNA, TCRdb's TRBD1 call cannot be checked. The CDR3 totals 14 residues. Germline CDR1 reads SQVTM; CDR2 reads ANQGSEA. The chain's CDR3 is CSVVVTGGTGELFF.

The CDR3 here is CSAPGTANYGYTF. The chain carries TRBV29-1 and TRBJ1-2; as DNA is missing, the TRBD1 call by TCRdb cannot be tested. The CDR3 is made up of 13 amino acids. Germline-derived CDR1 and CDR2 are SQVTM and ANQGSEA.

CDR3 residues: CSVVGDGTYEQYF. The chain combines TRBV29-1 with TRBJ2-7; the D call from TCRdb, TRBD1, cannot be confirmed without DNA. The CDR3 consists of 13 residues. The germline V gene has CDR1 SQVTM and CDR2 ANQGSEA.

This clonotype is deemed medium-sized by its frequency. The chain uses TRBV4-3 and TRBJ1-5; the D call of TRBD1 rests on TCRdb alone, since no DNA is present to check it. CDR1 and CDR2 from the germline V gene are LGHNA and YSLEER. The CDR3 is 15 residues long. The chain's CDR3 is CASSQDRGLNQPQHF.

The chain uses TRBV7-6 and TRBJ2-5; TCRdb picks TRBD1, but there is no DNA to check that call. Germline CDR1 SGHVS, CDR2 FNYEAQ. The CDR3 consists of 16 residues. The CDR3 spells CASSSAGTGAAETQYF.

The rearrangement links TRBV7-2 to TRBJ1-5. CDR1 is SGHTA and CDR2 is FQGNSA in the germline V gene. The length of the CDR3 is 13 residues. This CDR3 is CASSFERPGPQHF.

The CDR3 sequence: CASSLNWGGRGYEQYF. This chain links TRBV7-8 with TRBJ2-7; TCRdb picks TRBD1, but there is no DNA to check that call. Germline V gene lookup returns CDR1 SGHVS and CDR2 FQNEAQ. CDR3 size: 16 residues.

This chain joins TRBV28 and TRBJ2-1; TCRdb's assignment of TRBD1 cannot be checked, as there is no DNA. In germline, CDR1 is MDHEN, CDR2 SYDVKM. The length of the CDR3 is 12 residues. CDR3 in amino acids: CASNGGYNEQFF.

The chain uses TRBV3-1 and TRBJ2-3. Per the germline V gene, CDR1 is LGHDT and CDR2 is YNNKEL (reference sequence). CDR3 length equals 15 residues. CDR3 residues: CASSQTSFGTDTQYF.